The present entry profiles one TCR beta chain with its context. Per germline, CDR1 SGDLS and CDR2 YYNGEE. V was clipped by 3 bases and J by 5 bases, with 12 bases between them. This CDR3 is 14 amino acids long. The data were taken from a study of blood T cell repertoires in COVID-19. The protocol was immunoSEQ multiplex PCR, while the TCRdb copy is restricted to in-frame clones and leaves out a portion. The sample carries about 100,000 clones, 88% recorded once. This chain links TRBV9 with TRBJ2-1; D is perhaps TRBD2 (6 bases). The sample consisted of peripheral blood. This receptor was identified in a woman aged 60 to 75 with acute or convalescent COVID-19. The CDR3 reads CASSAGLINNEQFF. In nucleotides, the CDR3 is TGTGCCAGCAGCGCGGGACTGATTAACAATGAGCAGTTCTTC.